This T cell receptor beta chain was obtained from a study of T cells in Graves' hyperthyroidism and ophthalmopathy. In its sample, this clonotype was seen a few times. Patients with uncontrolled infections, other autoimmune diseases, pregnancy or lactation were excluded. It was RNA transcripts that yielded the amplified TCR beta CDR3 regions. Initially, a first-round RT-PCR of the TCR CDR3 employed the HTBI primer set. TCRdb recomputed calls from the multiplex PCR reads with MiXCR, one row per CDR3 protein. The sample shows about 520,000 distinct CDR3 sequences, approximately 25% of them seen only once. The receptor's source is a woman in her 30s with Graves' ophthalmopathy. Sequenced: blood.

In nucleotides, the CDR3 is TGTGCCAGCAGGGGAACAACAGGGTACACTGAAGCTTTCTTT. Its protein product is CASRGTTGYTEAFF. The chain joins TRBV2 to TRBJ1-1, with TRBD1 as a possible D gene (6 bases). With 6 bases removed from V and 3 bases from J, the gap between germline ends came to 14 bases. This CDR3 contains 14 residues. Germline V gene sequence: CDR1 SNHLY, CDR2 FYNNEI.